Below are 10 T cell receptor beta chains sequenced from a single sample in a study of early T cells in non-severe SARS-CoV-2 infection listed by TCRdb under 2021. Library construction relied on 5' RACE. TCRdb lists the instrument as NextSeq 500. TCRdb reran the public reads through fastp at Q25 and MiXCR, keeping productive beta chains. Each entry is one CDR3 protein sequence, shown with its most common DNA and genes. The sample table shows approximately 20,000 distinct CDR3 sequences, and around 4.8% are seen once. The ten largest account for 7.8% of the sample. What was sequenced was whole blood. These receptor sequences come from an adult who was a healthcare worker with PCR-confirmed SARS-CoV-2 infection or an uninfected control (not recorded which).

V usage is TRBV28 and J usage is TRBJ2-6; tentatively, D is TRBD2 (7 bases). V lost 7 bases, J lost 0 bases, and 22 bases lay in between. Germline V CDR1 and CDR2: MDHEN, SYDVKM. CDR3 length equals 19 residues. This CDR3 reads CASTLLRGATRSGANVLTF. The CDR3, as DNA: TGTGCCAGCACCCTCCTTCGGGGGGCTACCCGCTCTGGGGCCAACGTCCTGACTTTC. The variable domain in full, completed from reference TRBV28 and TRBJ2-6, reads DVKVTQSSRYLVKRTGEKVFLECVQDMDHENMFWYRQDPGLGLRLIYFSYDVKMKEKGDIPEGYSVSREKKERFSLILESASTNQTSMYLCASTLLRGATRSGANVLTFGAGSRLTVL.

In its sample, this clonotype was seen many times. The chain carries TRBV4-3 and TRBJ1-1, with D hard to call. CDR1 is LGHNA and CDR2 is YSLEER in the germline V gene. Between the trimmed V and J ends, which lost 5 bases and 1 base, there was a span of 11 bases. The CDR3 is made up of 14 amino acids. CDR3: CASSATWGNTEAFF. The CDR3 nucleotides are TGCGCCAGCAGCGCTACGTGGGGGAACACTGAAGCTTTCTTT.

This clonotype was seen a few times. The chain combines TRBV7-7 with TRBJ1-5; 11 nucleotides align to TRBD1. Trimming removed 0 bases from V and 6 bases from J; junction bases left unmatched: 4. Germline V gene sequence: CDR1 SSHAT, CDR2 FNYEAQ (reference sequence). This CDR3 has 16 residues. In nucleotides, the CDR3 is TGTGCCAGCAGCTTAGCAATGGACAGGGGGCCTCAGCCCCAGCATTTT. Protein product: CASSLAMDRGPQPQHF. The variable domain in full, with the rest retrieved from reference TRBV7-7 and TRBJ1-5, is GAGVSQSPRYKVTKRGQDVTLRCDPISSHATLYWYQQALGQGPEFLTYFNYEAQPDKSGLPSDRFSAERPEGSISTLTIQRTEQRDSAMYRCASSLAMDRGPQPQHFGDGTRLSIL.

Ten or more counts support this clonotype. The chain recombines TRBV27 with TRBJ2-3; 12 bases agree with TRBD1. This CDR3 has 22 amino acids. V dropped 2 bases and J dropped 4; count of bases not matched to a gene: 22. Germline loops: CDR1 MNHEY, CDR2 SMNVEV (reference sequence). DNA of the CDR3: TGTGCCAGCAGTTTACTCTCCCTGGGACAGGGGGCGCTGAATGGACGGCCAGATACGCAGTATTTT. Protein sequence: CASSLLSLGQGALNGRPDTQYF.

This clonotype was counted at least ten times. The V gene is TRBV7-2, the J gene TRBJ1-5; D is uncertain. Between the trimmed V and J ends, which lost 4 bases and 2 bases, there was a span of 12 bases. CDR1 and CDR2 (germline): SGHTA, FQGNSA. The CDR3 covers 15 residues. As DNA, the CDR3 is TGTGCCAGCAGCTCTTTCTACTTCGGCAATCAGCCCCAGCATTTT. As protein: CASSSFYFGNQPQHF. The full variable domain, completed using reference TRBV7-2 and TRBJ1-5, is GAGVSQSPSNKVTEKGKDVELRCDPISGHTALYWYRQSLGQGLEFLIYFQGNSAPDKSGLPSDRFSAERTGGSVSTLTIQRTQQEDSAVYLCASSSFYFGNQPQHFGDGTRLSIL.

This chain uses TRBV29-1 with TRBJ2-7, with D possibly being TRBD1 or TRBD2 (6 bases each). This CDR3 is built from 12 residues. V was clipped by 4 bases and J by 6 bases, with 13 bases between them. CDR1 is SQVTM and CDR2 is ANQGSEA in the germline V gene. CDR3 in amino acids: CSVGVGGGEQYF. CDR3 nucleotide sequence: TGCAGCGTTGGCGTGGGGGGCGGCGAGCAGTACTTC.

The sample holds many counts of this clonotype. This chain joins TRBV7-9 and TRBJ1-5; perhaps TRBD1 as D (5 bases). Trimming removed 5 bases from V and 7 bases from J, with 12 bases in between. CDR1 is SEHNR, CDR2 FQNEAQ, per germline (reference sequence). The CDR3 is 13 amino acids. The CDR3 region is CASSLDSIQPQHF. For the CDR3, the DNA is TGTGCCAGCAGCCTCGACAGTATCCAGCCCCAGCATTTT.

This chain uses TRBV3-1 with TRBJ1-1; no clear D. V lost 0 bases, J lost 11 bases, and 13 bases lay in between. Germline V gene lookup returns CDR1 LGHDT and CDR2 YNNKEL (reference sequence). The length of the CDR3 is 13 residues. The CDR3 bases are TGTGCCAGCAGCCAAGATAGGGAGACCGATGCTTTCTTT. This gives the protein CASSQDRETDAFF. Supplemented by reference TRBV3-1 and TRBJ1-1, the full variable domain reads DTAVSQTPKYLVTQMGNDKSIKCEQNLGHDTMYWYKQDSKKFLKIMFSYNNKELIINETVPNRFSPKSPDKAHLNLHINSLELGDSAVYFCASSQDRETDAFFGQGTRLTVV.

This clonotype was seen at least ten times. CDR3 protein: CSVLYQGDEQYF. In DNA, the CDR3 is TGCAGCGTGCTCTACCAGGGAGACGAGCAGTACTTC. The V and J genes are TRBV29-1 and TRBJ2-7, with D perhaps matching TRBD1 or TRBD2 (5 bases each). Trimming shortened V by 6 bases and J by 5 bases, and 14 bases separated the two germline ends. The CDR3 is 12 amino acids. The germline V gene encodes CDR1 SQVTM and CDR2 ANQGSEA.

This clonotype has a count of ten or more. The V call is TRBV24-1, the J call TRBJ1-5; 8 nucleotides agree with TRBD1. The CDR3 is 12 residues long. The V and J ends lost 10 bases and 15 bases, in that order; junction bases with no gene match: 13. Germline CDR1 and CDR2: KGHDR and SFDVKD. CDR3 DNA: TGTGCCACTAGGGACAGGTCGGAGGCAACGCATTTT. Encoded protein: CATRDRSEATHF.